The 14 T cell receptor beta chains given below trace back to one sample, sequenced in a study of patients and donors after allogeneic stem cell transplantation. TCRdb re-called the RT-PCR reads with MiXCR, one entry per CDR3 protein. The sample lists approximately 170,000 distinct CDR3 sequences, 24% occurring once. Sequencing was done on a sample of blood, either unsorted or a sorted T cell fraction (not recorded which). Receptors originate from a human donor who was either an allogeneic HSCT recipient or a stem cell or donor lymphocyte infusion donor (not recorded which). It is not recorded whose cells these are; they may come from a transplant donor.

For the CDR3, the DNA is TGCAGCGTTAGAGGGGCAGGGAAGAACACCGGGGAGCTGTTTTTT. Protein: CSVRGAGKNTGELFF. The rearrangement links TRBV29-1 to TRBJ2-2, with D perhaps matching TRBD1 or TRBD2 (5 bases each). Germline assignment: CDR1 SQVTM and CDR2 ANQGSEA. This CDR3 region has 15 residues. V was cut by 5 bases and J by 1 base, with 14 bases left in between.

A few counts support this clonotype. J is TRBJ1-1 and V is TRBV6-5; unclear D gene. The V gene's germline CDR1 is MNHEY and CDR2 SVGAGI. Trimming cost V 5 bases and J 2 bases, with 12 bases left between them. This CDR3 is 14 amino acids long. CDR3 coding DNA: TGTGCCAGCAGTCCCAGGAGACCTAACACTGAAGCTTTCTTT. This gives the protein CASSPRRPNTEAFF.

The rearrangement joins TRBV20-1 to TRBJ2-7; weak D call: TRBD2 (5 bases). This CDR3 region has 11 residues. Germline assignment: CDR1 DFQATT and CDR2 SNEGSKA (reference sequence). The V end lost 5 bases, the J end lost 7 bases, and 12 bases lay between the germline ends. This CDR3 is CSALVAGEQYF. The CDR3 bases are TGCAGTGCTCTGGTCGCGGGTGAGCAGTACTTC.

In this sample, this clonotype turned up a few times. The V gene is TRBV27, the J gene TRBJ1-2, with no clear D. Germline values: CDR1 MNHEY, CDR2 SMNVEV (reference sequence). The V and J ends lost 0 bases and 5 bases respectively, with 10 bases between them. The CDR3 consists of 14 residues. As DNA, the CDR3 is TGTGCCAGCAGTTTATCGGAGGACGGGTATGGCTACACCTTC. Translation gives CASSLSEDGYGYTF.

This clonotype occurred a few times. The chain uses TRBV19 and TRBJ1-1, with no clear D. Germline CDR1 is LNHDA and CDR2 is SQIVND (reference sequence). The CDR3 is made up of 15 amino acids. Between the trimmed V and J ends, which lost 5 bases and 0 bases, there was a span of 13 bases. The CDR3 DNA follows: TGTGCCAGTAGTCCCTTATTATGGGTGAACACTGAAGCTTTCTTT. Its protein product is CASSPLLWVNTEAFF.

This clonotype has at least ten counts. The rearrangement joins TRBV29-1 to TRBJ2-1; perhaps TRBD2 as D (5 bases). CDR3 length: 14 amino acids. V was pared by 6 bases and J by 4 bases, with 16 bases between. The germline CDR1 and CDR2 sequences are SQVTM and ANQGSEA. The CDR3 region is CSVMRVAEYNEQFF. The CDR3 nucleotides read TGCAGCGTCATGCGGGTAGCTGAATACAATGAGCAGTTCTTC.

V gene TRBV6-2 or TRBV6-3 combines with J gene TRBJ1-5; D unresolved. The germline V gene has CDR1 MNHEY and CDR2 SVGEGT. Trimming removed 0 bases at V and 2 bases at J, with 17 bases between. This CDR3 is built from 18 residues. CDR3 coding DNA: TGTGCCAGCAGTTACTCGACGACGTCGCTCAAGGGCAATCAGCCCCAGCATTTT. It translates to CASSYSTTSLKGNQPQHF.

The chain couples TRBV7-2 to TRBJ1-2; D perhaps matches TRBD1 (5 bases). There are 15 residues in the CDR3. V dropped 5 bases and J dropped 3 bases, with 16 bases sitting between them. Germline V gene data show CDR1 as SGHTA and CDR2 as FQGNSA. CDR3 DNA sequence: TGTGCCAGCAGCGCCGACCGAGGCAGGGACTATGGCTACACCTTC. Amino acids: CASSADRGRDYGYTF.

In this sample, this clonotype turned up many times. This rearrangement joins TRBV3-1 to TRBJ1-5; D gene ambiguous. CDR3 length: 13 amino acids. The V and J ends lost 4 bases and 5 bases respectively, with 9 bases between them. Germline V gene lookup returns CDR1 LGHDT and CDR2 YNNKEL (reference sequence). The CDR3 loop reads CASSRQADQPQHF. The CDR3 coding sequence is TGTGCCAGCAGCCGTCAGGCGGATCAGCCCCAGCATTTT.

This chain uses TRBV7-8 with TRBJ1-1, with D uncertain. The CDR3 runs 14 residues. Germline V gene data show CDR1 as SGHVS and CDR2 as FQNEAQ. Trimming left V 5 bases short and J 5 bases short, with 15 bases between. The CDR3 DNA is TGTGCCAGCAGCACGCGGGCCCAGCAGACTGAAGCTTTCTTT. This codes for CASSTRAQQTEAFF.

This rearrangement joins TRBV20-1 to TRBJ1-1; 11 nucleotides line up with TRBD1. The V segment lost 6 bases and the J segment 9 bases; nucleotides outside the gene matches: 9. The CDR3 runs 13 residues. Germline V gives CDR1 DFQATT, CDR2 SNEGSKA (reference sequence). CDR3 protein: CSAPGQGERKAFF. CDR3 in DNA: TGCAGTGCACCGGGACAGGGGGAAAGAAAAGCTTTCTTT.

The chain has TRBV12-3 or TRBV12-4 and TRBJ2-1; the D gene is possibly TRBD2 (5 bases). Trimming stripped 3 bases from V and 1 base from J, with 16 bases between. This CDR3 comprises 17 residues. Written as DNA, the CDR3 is TGTGCCAGCAGTTTTACCCCAGCGCGGACTTCCTACAATGAGCAGTTCTTC. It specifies CASSFTPARTSYNEQFF.

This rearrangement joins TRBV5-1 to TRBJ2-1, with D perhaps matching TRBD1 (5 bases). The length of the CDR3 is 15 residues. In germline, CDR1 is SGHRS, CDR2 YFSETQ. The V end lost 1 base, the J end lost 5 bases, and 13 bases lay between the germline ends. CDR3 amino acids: CASSLTGNSDNEQFF. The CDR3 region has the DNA TGCGCCAGCAGCTTGACAGGAAATTCGGACAATGAGCAGTTCTTC.

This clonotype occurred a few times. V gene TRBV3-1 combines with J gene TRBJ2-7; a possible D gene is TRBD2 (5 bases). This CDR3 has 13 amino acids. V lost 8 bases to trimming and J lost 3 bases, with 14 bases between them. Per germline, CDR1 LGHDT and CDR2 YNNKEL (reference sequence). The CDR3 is CASVGSTIYEQYF. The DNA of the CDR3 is TGTGCCAGCGTAGGTTCGACTATCTACGAGCAGTACTTC.